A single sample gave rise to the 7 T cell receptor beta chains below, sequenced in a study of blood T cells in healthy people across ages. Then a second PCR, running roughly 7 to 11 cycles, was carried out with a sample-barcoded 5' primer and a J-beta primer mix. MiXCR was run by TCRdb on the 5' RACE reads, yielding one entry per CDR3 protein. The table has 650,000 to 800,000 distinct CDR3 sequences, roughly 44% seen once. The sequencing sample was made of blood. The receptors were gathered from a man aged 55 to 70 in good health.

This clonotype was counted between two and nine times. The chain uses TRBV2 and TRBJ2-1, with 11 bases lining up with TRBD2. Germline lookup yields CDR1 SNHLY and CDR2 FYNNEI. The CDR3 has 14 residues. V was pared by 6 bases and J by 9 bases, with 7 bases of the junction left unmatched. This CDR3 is CASRVAGGPGEQFF. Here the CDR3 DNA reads TGTGCCAGCAGGGTAGCGGGGGGGCCGGGTGAGCAGTTCTTC.

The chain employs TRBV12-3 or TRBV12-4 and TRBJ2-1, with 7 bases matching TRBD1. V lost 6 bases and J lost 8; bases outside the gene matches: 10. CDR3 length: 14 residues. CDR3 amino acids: CASRSGTASYEQFF. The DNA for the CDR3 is TGTGCCAGCAGATCCGGGACAGCCTCATATGAGCAGTTCTTC.

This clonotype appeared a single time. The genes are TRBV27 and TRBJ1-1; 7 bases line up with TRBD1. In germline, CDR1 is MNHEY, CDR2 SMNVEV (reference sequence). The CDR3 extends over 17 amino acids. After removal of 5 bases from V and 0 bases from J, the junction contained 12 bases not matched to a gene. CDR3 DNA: TGTGCCAGCAGTCCTCGACAGGGCGATCCATTGAACACTGAAGCTTTCTTT. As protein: CASSPRQGDPLNTEAFF.

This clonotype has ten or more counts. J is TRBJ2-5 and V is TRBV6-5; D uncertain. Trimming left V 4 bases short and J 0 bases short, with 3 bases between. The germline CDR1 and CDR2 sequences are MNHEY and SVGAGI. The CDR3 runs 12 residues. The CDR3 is CASSFNQETQYF. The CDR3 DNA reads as TGTGCCAGCAGTTTCAACCAAGAGACCCAGTACTTC.

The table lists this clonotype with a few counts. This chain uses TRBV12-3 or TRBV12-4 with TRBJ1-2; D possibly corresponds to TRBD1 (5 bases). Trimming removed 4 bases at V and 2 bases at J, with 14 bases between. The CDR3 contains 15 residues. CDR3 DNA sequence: TGTGCCAGCAGTTCCAGGGAAAGGCAAAACTATGGCTACACCTTC. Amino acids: CASSSRERQNYGYTF.

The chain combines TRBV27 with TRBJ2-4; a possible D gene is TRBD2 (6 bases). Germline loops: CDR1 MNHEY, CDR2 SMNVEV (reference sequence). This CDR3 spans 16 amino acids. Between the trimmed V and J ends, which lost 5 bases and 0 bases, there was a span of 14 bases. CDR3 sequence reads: CASSPLGGEAKNIQYF. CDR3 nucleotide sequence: TGTGCCAGCAGTCCCCTCGGGGGTGAAGCCAAAAACATTCAGTACTTC.

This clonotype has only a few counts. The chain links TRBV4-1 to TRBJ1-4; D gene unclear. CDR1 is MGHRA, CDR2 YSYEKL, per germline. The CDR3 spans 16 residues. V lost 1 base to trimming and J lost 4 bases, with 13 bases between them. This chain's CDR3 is CASSQGPLPDNEKLFF. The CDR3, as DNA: TGCGCCAGCAGCCAAGGCCCCTTGCCCGATAATGAAAAACTGTTTTTT.